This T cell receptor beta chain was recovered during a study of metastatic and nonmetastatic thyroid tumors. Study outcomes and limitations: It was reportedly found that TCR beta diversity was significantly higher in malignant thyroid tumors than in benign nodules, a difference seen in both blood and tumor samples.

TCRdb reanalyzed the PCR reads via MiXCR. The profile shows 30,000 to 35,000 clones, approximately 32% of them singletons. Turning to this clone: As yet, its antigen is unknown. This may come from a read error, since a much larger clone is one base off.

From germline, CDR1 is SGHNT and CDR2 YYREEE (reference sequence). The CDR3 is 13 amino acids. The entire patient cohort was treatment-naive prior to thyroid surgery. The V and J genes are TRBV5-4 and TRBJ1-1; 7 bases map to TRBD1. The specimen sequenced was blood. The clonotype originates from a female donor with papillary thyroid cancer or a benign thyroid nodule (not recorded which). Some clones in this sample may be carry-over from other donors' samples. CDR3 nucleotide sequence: TGTGCCAGCAGCCTGTACCGGGACAGTGAAGCTTTATTT. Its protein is CASSLYRDSEALF.